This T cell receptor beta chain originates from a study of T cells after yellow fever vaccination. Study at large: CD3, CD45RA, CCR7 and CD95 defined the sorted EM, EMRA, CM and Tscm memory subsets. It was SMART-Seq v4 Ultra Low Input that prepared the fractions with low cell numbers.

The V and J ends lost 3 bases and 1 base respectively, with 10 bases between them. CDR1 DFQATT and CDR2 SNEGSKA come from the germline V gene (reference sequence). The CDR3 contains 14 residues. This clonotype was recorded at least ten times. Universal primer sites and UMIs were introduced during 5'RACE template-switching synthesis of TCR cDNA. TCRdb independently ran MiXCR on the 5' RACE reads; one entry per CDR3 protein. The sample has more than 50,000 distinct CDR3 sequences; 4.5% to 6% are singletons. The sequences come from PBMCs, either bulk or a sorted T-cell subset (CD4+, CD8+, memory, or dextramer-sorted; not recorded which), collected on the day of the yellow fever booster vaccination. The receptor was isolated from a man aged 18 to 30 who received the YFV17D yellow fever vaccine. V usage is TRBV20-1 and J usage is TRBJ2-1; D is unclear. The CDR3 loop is CSASKGNSYNEQFF. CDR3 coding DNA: TGCAGTGCTAGCAAAGGGAATTCCTACAATGAGCAGTTCTTC.